This entry lists 26 T cell receptor beta chains sequenced from one sample in a study of blood T cell repertoires in COVID-19. The data were produced by immunoSEQ multiplex PCR, yet TCRdb's version contains in-frame clones alone and is incomplete. Of some 150,000 clones listed, roughly 84% are singletons. Sequencing input: PBMCs or T cells enriched from blood (not recorded which). The receptors originated from a woman aged 45-65 years who had been exposed to COVID-19.

The rearrangement links TRBV5-4 to TRBJ1-1; TRBD1 agrees at 8 bases. V gave up 3 bases and J gave up 7 bases; unmatched junction bases: 5. Looked up from germline, CDR1 is SGHNT and CDR2 is YYREEE (reference sequence). The CDR3 runs to 13 residues. The CDR3 is CASSSPQGGEAFF. CDR3 DNA sequence: TGTGCCAGCAGCTCTCCACAGGGGGGTGAAGCTTTCTTT.

The chain carries TRBV27 and TRBJ2-1; D perhaps matches TRBD1 (6 bases). The CDR3 totals 14 residues. V gave up 10 bases and J gave up 3 bases, with 16 bases separating them. From germline, CDR1 is MNHEY and CDR2 SMNVEV (reference sequence). CDR3 nucleotide sequence: TGTGCCACCGGGTGGTGGGGGCGCTACAATGAGCAGTTCTTC. This gives the protein CATGWWGRYNEQFF.

This chain joins TRBV2 and TRBJ1-5, with D tentatively TRBD1 (6 bases). Germline assignment: CDR1 SNHLY and CDR2 FYNNEI. V lost 2 bases, J lost 8 bases, and 16 bases lay in between. The length of the CDR3 is 15 residues. This CDR3 is CASSERTASLEPQHF. The CDR3 bases are TGTGCCAGCAGTGAACGGACAGCCTCTTTAGAGCCCCAGCATTTT.

J is TRBJ2-2 and V is TRBV28, with a possible D match to TRBD1 (5 bases). V was clipped by 1 base and J by 4 bases, with 10 bases between them. Germline V gene lookup returns CDR1 MDHEN and CDR2 SYDVKM. The CDR3 extends over 15 amino acids. The CDR3 DNA reads as TGTGCCAGCAGTTTATATGGTACAGGCACCGGGGAGCTGTTTTTT. Amino acids: CASSLYGTGTGELFF.

The DNA for the CDR3 is TGTGCCAGCAGCCCGGGACAGAGGGACACTGAAGCTTTCTTT. Amino acid sequence: CASSPGQRDTEAFF. The chain uses TRBV5-4 and TRBJ1-1, with 7 bases fitting TRBD1. CDR1 and CDR2 from the germline V gene are SGHNT and YYREEE (reference sequence). The J segment lost 3 bases and the V segment lost 4 bases, leaving 6 bases of the junction unmatched. The CDR3 is made up of 14 amino acids.

V is TRBV7-2 and J is TRBJ2-7; perhaps TRBD2 as D (6 bases). Germline CDR1 SGHTA, CDR2 FQGNSA. There are 15 residues in the CDR3. The V and J ends lost 5 bases and 1 base respectively, with 15 bases between them. CDR3 DNA sequence: TGTGCCAGCAGCCTTCGGGGGAGAGGGTCCTACGAGCAGTACTTC. Translated, it gives CASSLRGRGSYEQYF.

J is TRBJ2-3 and V is TRBV13, with 8 bases identical to TRBD1. V lost 3 bases to trimming and J lost 3 bases; unmatched junction nucleotides: 5. Germline-derived CDR1 and CDR2 are PRHDT and FYEKMQ (reference sequence). The CDR3 is made up of 15 amino acids. The CDR3 loop is CASSFYRGSTDTQYF. The CDR3 DNA reads as TGTGCCAGCAGCTTTTACAGGGGGTCGACAGATACGCAGTATTTT.

J is TRBJ1-3 and V is TRBV7-2, with 9 bases that match TRBD1. Trimming removed 0 bases from V and 4 bases from J; junction bases left unmatched: 7. CDR3 size: 17 residues. The germline gives CDR1 SGHTA, CDR2 FQGNSA. CDR3 sequence: CASSLAARQGVGNTIYF. The CDR3 nucleotides are TGTGCCAGCAGCTTAGCGGCCCGACAGGGGGTGGGAAACACCATATATTTT.

The CDR3 sequence is CASSLWTTSSYNEQFF. CDR3 bases: TGTGCCAGCAGCCTCTGGACTACCAGCTCCTACAATGAGCAGTTCTTC. V is TRBV9 and J is TRBJ2-1; weak D call: TRBD2 (6 bases). Germline V gene data show CDR1 as SGDLS and CDR2 as YYNGEE. The CDR3 is 16 residues long. Trimming removed 4 bases at V and 0 bases at J, with 14 bases between.

The CDR3 region is CASSEGGLNYGYTF. The CDR3 DNA sequence: TGTGCCAGCAGTGAGGGGGGACTTAACTATGGCTACACCTTC. This rearrangement joins TRBV2 to TRBJ1-2; tentatively, D is TRBD1 (5 bases). V was cut by 3 bases and J by 1 base, with 9 bases left in between. The CDR3 has 14 residues. CDR1 is SNHLY, CDR2 FYNNEI, per germline.

This sequence joins TRBV12-3 or TRBV12-4 and TRBJ1-2; tentatively, D is TRBD1 (6 bases). The ends were cut back, 1 base at V and 6 bases at J, with 9 bases in the middle. The CDR3 is made up of 13 amino acids. Here the CDR3 DNA reads TGTGCCAGCAGTTTAGGCAGGGGTAATGGCTACACCTTC. Amino acid sequence: CASSLGRGNGYTF.

In this sample, this clone turned up a few times. V is TRBV4-1 and J is TRBJ1-2; D not certain. Trimming took 0 bases from V and 4 from J, leaving 18 bases between them. CDR1 is MGHRA and CDR2 is YSYEKL in the germline V gene. This CDR3 region has 17 residues. CDR3 sequence (DNA): TGCGCCAGCAGCCAAGATAACCTTCCAGTAATGGTCTATGGCTACACCTTC. This translates into CASSQDNLPVMVYGYTF.

The chain employs TRBV2 and TRBJ1-1, with D perhaps matching TRBD1 (6 bases). V was clipped by 7 bases and J by 1 base, with 13 bases between them. Germline lookup yields CDR1 SNHLY and CDR2 FYNNEI. This CDR3 has 14 amino acids. CDR3 bases: TGTGCCAGCAACAAGGACAGTCCGAACACTGAAGCTTTCTTT. It is translated as CASNKDSPNTEAFF.

This clone appeared once. This chain joins TRBV7-8 and TRBJ2-1; TRBD1 matches 7 bases. Germline-derived CDR1 and CDR2 are SGHVS and FQNEAQ. The V gene end was trimmed by 3 bases and the J gene end by 0 bases; junction bases not matched to a gene: 11. This CDR3 contains 18 residues. CDR3 loop: CASSFDEPGQHSYNEQFF. CDR3 sequence (DNA): TGTGCCAGCAGCTTTGATGAACCGGGACAGCACTCCTACAATGAGCAGTTCTTC.

The rearrangement links TRBV3-1 (or the pseudogene TRBV3-2) to TRBJ2-7; D perhaps matches TRBD1 (6 bases). The CDR3 is made up of 12 amino acids. Per the germline V gene, CDR1 is LGHDT and CDR2 is YNNKEL (reference sequence). V shed 2 bases and J shed 6 bases, with 8 bases lying between them. CDR3 protein: CASSQRGGEQYF. The CDR3 DNA reads as TGTGCCAGCAGCCAACGAGGGGGCGAGCAGTACTTC.

This chain connects TRBV6-5 to TRBJ2-7; D may be TRBD1 (5 bases). The CDR3 has 15 residues. The germline gives CDR1 MNHEY, CDR2 SVGAGI. V shed 6 bases and J shed 0 bases, with 15 bases lying between them. CDR3 protein: CASSATASLSYEQYF. Written as DNA, the CDR3 is TGTGCCAGCAGCGCGACAGCAAGTCTCTCCTACGAGCAGTACTTC.

The gene calls are TRBV19 and TRBJ1-1; D gene ambiguous. V was cut by 5 bases and J by 8 bases, with 15 bases left in between. The germline CDR1 and CDR2 sequences are LNHDA and SQIVND (reference sequence). This CDR3 contains 13 residues. The CDR3 DNA is TGTGCCAGTAGTTGGAGGACGCGGCCCGAAGCTTTCTTT. It specifies CASSWRTRPEAFF.

The rearrangement joins TRBV25-1 to TRBJ1-2, with a weak D call TRBD1 (6 bases). CDR3 size: 14 residues. V was trimmed by 7 bases and J by 4 bases, leaving 16 bases between them. Germline lookup yields CDR1 MGHDK and CDR2 SYGVNS. This chain's CDR3 is CASIGDTERYGYTF. The CDR3 DNA is TGTGCCAGCATAGGGGACACGGAACGCTATGGCTACACCTTC.

The chain combines TRBV5-4 with TRBJ2-5; TRBD2 matches at 9 bases. The V segment lost 4 bases and the J segment 4 bases; nucleotides outside the gene matches: 5. The CDR3 sequence is 14 residues long. Germline CDR1 and CDR2: SGHNT and YYREEE (reference sequence). CDR3 sequence: CASSQISGRETQYF. The CDR3 bases are TGTGCCAGCAGCCAAATTAGCGGGAGAGAGACCCAGTACTTC. The variable domain in full, completed from reference TRBV5-4 and TRBJ2-5, reads ETGVTQSPTHLIKTRGQQVTLRCSSQSGHNTVSWYQQALGQGPQFIFQYYREEENGRGNFPPRFSGLQFPNYSSELNVNALELDDSALYLCASSQISGRETQYFGPGTRLLVL.

The chain uses TRBV28 and TRBJ1-2; D unclear. V shed 5 bases and J shed 1 base, with 14 bases lying between them. The CDR3 length is 15 residues. The germline V gene encodes CDR1 MDHEN and CDR2 SYDVKM. CDR3 bases: TGTGCCAGCAGTCCCACCGGGTTGGATAACTATGGCTACACCTTC. Its translation is CASSPTGLDNYGYTF.

In this sample, this clone turned up once. The rearrangement links TRBV25-1 to TRBJ2-5; 9 bases match TRBD1. With 7 bases clipped from V and 1 base from J, the junction kept 7 bases outside the gene matches. This CDR3 is 15 amino acids long. The germline V gene has CDR1 MGHDK and CDR2 SYGVNS. The CDR3 sequence is CASIPKQGAQETQYF. The CDR3 DNA sequence: TGTGCCAGCATACCCAAACAGGGGGCCCAAGAGACCCAGTACTTC. The variable domain in full, completed from reference TRBV25-1 and TRBJ2-5, reads EADIYQTPRYLVIGTGKKITLECSQTMGHDKMYWYQQDPGMELHLIHYSYGVNSTEKGDLSSESTVSRIRTEHFPLTLESARPSHTSQYLCASIPKQGAQETQYFGPGTRLLVL.

The chain employs TRBV6-1 and TRBJ2-7; a weak D match, TRBD2 (5 bases). V lost 0 bases and J 3 bases, leaving 9 bases between the germline ends. CDR1 is MNHNS, CDR2 SASEGT, per germline. This CDR3 has 14 amino acids. The CDR3 loop reads CASSEARADYEQYF. As DNA, the CDR3 is TGTGCCAGCAGTGAAGCGCGGGCCGACTACGAGCAGTACTTC.

Many counts were recorded for this clone. The chain combines TRBV7-9 with TRBJ1-3, with D possibly matching TRBD1 (6 bases). The length of the CDR3 is 18 residues. Germline CDR1 SEHNR, CDR2 FQNEAQ (reference sequence). V shed 4 bases and J shed 0 bases, with 19 bases lying between them. DNA for the CDR3: TGTGCCAGCAGCTCCAGAGCGGGGGGCGAAAGCTCTGGAAACACCATATATTTT. Translation gives CASSSRAGGESSGNTIYF.

This chain uses TRBV2 with TRBJ2-3, with 10 bases aligning to TRBD2. The trim removed 10 bases at V and 7 bases at J, leaving 14 bases unmatched. Germline-derived CDR1 and CDR2 are SNHLY and FYNNEI. There are 15 residues in the CDR3. CDR3 DNA sequence: TGTGCCACCCGAGGGGGGGCTAGCGGGAGAAATACGCAGTATTTT. Protein: CATRGGASGRNTQYF.

This clone was observed many times. The chain joins TRBV10-3 to TRBJ1-1, with 10 bases identical to TRBD1. This CDR3 is built from 14 residues. V dropped 5 bases and J dropped 2; count of bases not matched to a gene: 2. In germline, CDR1 is ENHRY, CDR2 SYGVKD. The chain's CDR3 is CAISPTGGNTEAFF. As DNA, the CDR3 is TGTGCCATCAGTCCGACAGGGGGCAACACTGAAGCTTTCTTT.

The V and J genes are TRBV27 and TRBJ2-7; TRBD2 aligns across 7 bases. V dropped 5 bases and J dropped 4; count of bases not matched to a gene: 8. The CDR3 runs to 14 residues. CDR1 MNHEY and CDR2 SMNVEV come from the germline V gene (reference sequence). CDR3 loop: CASSLSGRGYEQYF. CDR3 coding DNA: TGTGCCAGCAGTCTTAGCGGGCGAGGGTACGAGCAGTACTTC.